The 20 T cell receptor beta chains below all came from one sample that was sequenced in a study of beta chain features in type 1 diabetes. Overall study results and limits: All four CD4+ subsets of Type 1 diabetes patients contained TCRB CDR3s that were moderately but significantly shorter.

No antigen has been identified for these receptors. Since all of the isolated RNA was reverse transcribed, expressed TCRB transcripts were what got sequenced. Method: immunoSEQ multiplex PCR; TCRdb's copy keeps in-frame clones and lacks some. The sample carries over 600,000 clones, 12% recorded once. The sequenced sample was naive CD4+ T cells from blood. The receptors were gathered from a man younger than 40 with type 1 diabetes.

The chain has TRBV5-6 and TRBJ2-3; 7 bases align to TRBD1. Germline loops: CDR1 SGHDT, CDR2 YYEEEE. V shed 1 base and J 6 bases; nucleotides not matched to a gene: 5. The CDR3 has 14 amino acids. The CDR3 bases are TGTGCCAGCAGCTTGTCGGACAGGACGGATACGCAGTATTTT. It codes for CASSLSDRTDTQYF.

In its sample, this clone was seen a few times. V usage is TRBV6-5 and J usage is TRBJ2-1; TRBD1 is a possible D gene (6 bases). Germline V lookup: CDR1 MNHEY, CDR2 SVGAGI. The CDR3 has 15 residues. The germline V and J ends were trimmed by 7 bases and 0 bases, with 13 bases remaining between them. The CDR3 DNA sequence: TGTGCCAGCATCATAAAGGACAGCTCCTACAATGAGCAGTTCTTC. Translated, it gives CASIIKDSSYNEQFF.

The rearrangement uses TRBV29-1 and TRBJ1-2; no clear D. Germline V CDR1 and CDR2: SQVTM, ANQGSEA. This CDR3 is 14 amino acids long. Trimming removed 0 bases from V and 7 bases from J, with 15 bases in between. The CDR3 is CSVEDHPRRSGYTF. CDR3 DNA sequence: TGCAGCGTTGAAGATCATCCCCGTCGAAGTGGCTACACCTTC.

This clone was seen a few times. This sequence joins TRBV5-1 and TRBJ2-1; 14 bases match TRBD2. V shed 4 bases and J 5 bases; nucleotides not matched to a gene: 2. The CDR3 loop spans 15 amino acids. The germline V gene has CDR1 SGHRS and CDR2 YFSETQ. The CDR3 sequence: CASSVGLAGDNEQFF. The CDR3 DNA sequence: TGCGCCAGCAGCGTGGGACTAGCGGGGGACAATGAGCAGTTCTTC.

In this sample, this clone turned up a few times. The chain joins TRBV4-3 to TRBJ2-2; 9 bases match TRBD1. There are 16 residues in the CDR3. After removal of 3 bases from V and 4 bases from J, the junction contained 6 bases not matched to a gene. Germline V gives CDR1 LGHNA, CDR2 YSLEER. The chain's CDR3 is CASSQSGTGLTGELFF. The CDR3 DNA reads as TGCGCCAGCAGCCAGAGTGGGACAGGGCTCACCGGGGAGCTGTTTTTT.

Only a few counts were recorded for this clone. This chain links TRBV9 with TRBJ2-5; D is unresolved. The CDR3 contains 14 residues. V lost 3 bases, J lost 5 bases, and 14 bases lay in between. The V gene's germline CDR1 is SGDLS and CDR2 YYNGEE. CDR3 region: CASSEAPGRETQYF. CDR3 bases: TGTGCCAGCAGCGAGGCCCCGGGCCGCGAGACCCAGTACTTC.

Points on this clone: This sample also contains other DNA sequences that code for the same CDR3. V is TRBV7-6 and J is TRBJ2-6; D not resolved. Germline assignment: CDR1 SGHVS and CDR2 FNYEAQ. Trimming stripped 4 bases from V and 0 bases from J, with 4 bases between. The CDR3 runs 14 residues. This CDR3 is CASSSGSGANVLTF. CDR3 in DNA: TGTGCCAGCAGCTCGGGCTCTGGGGCCAACGTCCTGACTTTC.

This clone was seen only a few times. The chain recombines TRBV10-3 with TRBJ1-6; tentatively, D is TRBD1 (5 bases). Germline values: CDR1 ENHRY, CDR2 SYGVKD. The CDR3 consists of 13 residues. V was shortened by 4 bases and J by 8 bases, with 9 bases between the two germline ends. The CDR3 region is CAISGDGDSPLHF. DNA for the CDR3: TGTGCCATCAGTGGGGACGGGGATTCACCCCTCCACTTT.

This clone came up a few times. The V call is TRBV29-1, the J call TRBJ1-4; D unclear. CDR3 length: 15 residues. Between the trimmed V and J ends, which lost 5 bases and 4 bases, there was a span of 17 bases. CDR1 and CDR2 (germline): SQVTM, ANQGSEA. The CDR3 sequence: CSVILSGSINEKLFF. The CDR3 bases are TGCAGCGTTATTTTGTCGGGTTCAATTAATGAAAAACTGTTTTTT.

There are a few counts of this clone. The CDR3 region is CASSSGTVNTEAFF. The CDR3 nucleotides are TGTGCCAGCAGTTCCGGGACAGTGAACACTGAAGCTTTCTTT. The chain employs TRBV6-5 and TRBJ1-1; TRBD1 aligns across 7 bases. The CDR3 loop spans 14 amino acids. Looked up from germline, CDR1 is MNHEY and CDR2 is SVGAGI. Losses at the gene ends were 4 bases for V and 0 bases for J; bases not matched to a gene: 2.

In its sample, this clone was seen a few times. This sequence joins TRBV12-5 and TRBJ1-1; D is unclear. The CDR3 loop spans 14 amino acids. Trimming pared 7 bases from V and 1 base from J, leaving 13 bases between. Per germline, CDR1 LGHNT and CDR2 FRNRAP. The CDR3 loop is CASAIGLGNTEAFF. The CDR3 nucleotides are TGTGCTAGTGCCATAGGGCTCGGGAACACTGAAGCTTTCTTT.

This chain connects TRBV30 to TRBJ2-3; D uncertain. V gave up 5 bases and J gave up 9 bases, with 12 bases separating them. The V gene's germline CDR1 is GTSNPN and CDR2 SVGIG (reference sequence). The CDR3 loop spans 11 amino acids. CDR3 DNA: TGTGCCTGGGCAGGTATGGACACGCAGTATTTT. Protein sequence: CAWAGMDTQYF.

This sequence joins TRBV5-6 and TRBJ2-7; 8 bases align to TRBD1. Germline V lookup: CDR1 SGHDT, CDR2 YYEEEE. With V trimmed by 2 bases and J by 8 bases, 9 bases remained unmatched. This CDR3 has 14 residues. DNA of the CDR3: TGTGCCAGCAGCTTCGGGCAGGGGGCGCGTAAGCAGTACTTC. The encoded protein is CASSFGQGARKQYF.

The J gene is TRBJ2-7, the V gene TRBV5-1; D unresolved. Trimming took off 4 bases at V and 0 bases at J, with 8 bases between the two ends. The CDR3 sequence is 13 residues long. CDR1 SGHRS and CDR2 YFSETQ come from the germline V gene. For the CDR3, the DNA is TGCGCCAGCAGCCTGACTCTCTCCTACGAGCAGTACTTC. Residues: CASSLTLSYEQYF. The whole variable domain, remainder taken from reference TRBV5-1 and TRBJ2-7, is KAGVTQTPRYLIKTRGQQVTLSCSPISGHRSVSWYQQTPGQGLQFLFEYFSETQRNKGNFPGRFSGRQFSNSRSEMNVSTLELGDSALYLCASSLTLSYEQYFGPGTRLTVT.

J is TRBJ2-7 and V is TRBV6-1; D uncertain. CDR1 and CDR2 (germline): MNHNS, SASEGT. V was clipped by 6 bases and J by 0 bases, with 3 bases between them. CDR3 size: 11 residues. CDR3 sequence: CASRSSYEQYF. CDR3 sequence (DNA): TGTGCCAGCAGGAGCTCCTACGAGCAGTACTTC.

The V and J genes are TRBV19 and TRBJ2-1; 14 positions agree with TRBD2. The germline V gene has CDR1 LNHDA and CDR2 SQIVND (reference sequence). This CDR3 spans 13 amino acids. After removal of 8 bases from V and 12 bases from J, the junction contained 6 bases not matched to a gene. The CDR3 nucleotides read TGTGCCAGTGGGACTAGCGGGGGAGGTCGGCAGTTCTTC. Its translation: CASGTSGGGRQFF.

In this sample, this clone turned up a few times. CDR3 coding DNA: TGTGCCAGCAGAAAAGCAGGTGGCTACACCTTC. Amino acid sequence: CASRKAGGYTF. The chain links TRBV11-2 to TRBJ1-2, with D unresolved. The length of the CDR3 is 11 residues. Germline loops: CDR1 SGHAT, CDR2 FQNNGV. V lost 6 bases and J lost 7, with 9 bases in between.

J is TRBJ2-6 and V is TRBV7-6; D gene ambiguous. V shed 1 base and J shed 0 bases, with 10 bases lying between them. The CDR3 loop spans 17 amino acids. Germline V lookup: CDR1 SGHVS, CDR2 FNYEAQ. CDR3 in DNA: TGTGCCAGCAGCTTAGTGGGCGGAAGCTCTGGGGCCAACGTCCTGACTTTC. Translation gives CASSLVGGSSGANVLTF. The full variable domain, with the rest looked up from reference TRBV7-6 and TRBJ2-6, is GAGVSQSPRYKVTKRGQDVALRCDPISGHVSLYWYRQALGQGPEFLTYFNYEAQQDKSGLPNDRFSAERPEGSISTLTIQRTEQRDSAMYRCASSLVGGSSGANVLTFGAGSRLTVL.

J is TRBJ1-4 and V is TRBV6-5, with 7 bases that match TRBD1. V gave up 10 bases and J gave up 8 bases; unmatched junction bases: 4. Germline V gene lookup returns CDR1 MNHEY and CDR2 SVGAGI. CDR3 size: 11 residues. DNA of the CDR3: TGTGCCACCGGGACAGCCGAAAAACTGTTTTTT. The encoded protein is CATGTAEKLFF.

This clone was seen a handful of times. The chain is built from TRBV10-3 and TRBJ1-2; D might be TRBD1 (5 bases). Germline CDR1 reads ENHRY; CDR2 reads SYGVKD. Trimming removed 6 bases at V and 4 bases at J, with 18 bases between. The CDR3 has 15 residues. In DNA form, the CDR3 reads TGTGCCATCAGACTGCAGGGCGGAGATAGCTATGGCTACACCTTC. Amino acid sequence: CAIRLQGGDSYGYTF.